Detailed here is one T cell receptor beta chain. The target antigen is unknown. The CDR3 runs to 14 residues. The V end lost 0 bases, the J end lost 5 bases, and 11 bases lay between the germline ends. CDR1 and CDR2 from the germline V gene are SGHAT and FQNNGV. The data originate from a study of shared clonotypes between healthy human individuals. About 28,000 T cell genomes (around 320 ng DNA) went into each PBMC replicate. In the source study's methods: As immunoSEQ supplied junction-only sequences (without quality scores), filtering differed. Assay: immunoSEQ multiplex PCR; the TCRdb copy retains only in-frame clones and omits some. That table is the source of V, J and clone size, and D and trimming were worked out from the DNA. The sample carries hundreds of thousands of clones, more than 75% recorded once. Overall study results and limits: Measured sharing among donors was expected to vary with sequencing depth.

The TCR was taken from a woman between 40 and 50 years old in good health. Some clones in this sample may be carry-over from other donors' samples. The V call is TRBV11-2, the J call TRBJ2-7, with D uncertain. The source material was PBMCs. This chain's CDR3 is CASSLDWSADEQYF. The CDR3, as DNA: TGTGCCAGCAGCTTAGATTGGTCAGCAGACGAGCAGTACTTC.